The rows below give T cell receptor beta chains drawn from one sample of a study of response to subunit inactivated influenza vaccine. TCRdb called the RT-PCR reads again in MiXCR, with one record for every CDR3 protein. The data contain 530,000 or so distinct CDR3 sequences, 10% to 15% of them singletons. The sample was PBMCs from blood, taken on the day of vaccination. The receptors derive from a middle-aged man who received an inactivated influenza vaccine. Each CDR3 is given with its conserved first and last residue. A D gene is named only where the DNA matches it firmly. Part of the rows lack a size; the others show once, few, many or a class for expanded clones.

d_call	clone_size	j_call	v_call	cdr3_nt	cdr3_aa
.	.	TRBJ2-5	TRBV29-1	TGCAGCGTTGAAGATCCAGGGGTGCGGGAGACCCAGTACTTC	CSVEDPGVRETQYF
TRBD2	.	TRBJ2-5	TRBV29-1	TGCAGCGTAGAACCTAGCGGGGAGCAGGCCCAGTACTTC	CSVEPSGEQAQYF
.	.	TRBJ2-1	TRBV29-1	TGCAGCGTTGATGAGGGATACAATGAGCAGTTCTTC	CSVDEGYNEQFF
.	.	TRBJ1-2	TRBV10-3	TGTGCCATCAGTGAATTAGGTGATGGCTACACCTTC	CAISELGDGYTF
TRBD1	few	TRBJ2-2	TRBV28	TGTGCCACCAACAGGGGGCTAGGAACCGGGGAGCTGTTTTTT	CATNRGLGTGELFF
TRBD2	.	TRBJ2-3	TRBV6-2/TRBV6-3	TGTGCCAGCAGGAGACTAGCGAGAAGCACAGATACGCAGTATTTT	CASRRLARSTDTQYF
.	many	TRBJ1-6	TRBV12-3/TRBV12-4	TGTGCCAGCCCAATCCGGATCCCACCCCTCCACTTT	CASPIRIPPLHF
TRBD2	.	TRBJ2-5	TRBV20-1	TGCAGTGCTAGCCTAGCGGGCCGGGAAGAGACCCAGTACTTC	CSASLAGREETQYF
.	.	TRBJ1-6	TRBV20-1	TGCAGTGCTAGAGATCGTATGGGAGCAGGTTCTTCACCCCTCCACTTT	CSARDRMGAGSSPLHF
.	.	TRBJ2-5	TRBV9	TGTGCCAGCAGCGTGCAGGGGCAGGGAGAGACCCAGTACTTC	CASSVQGQGETQYF
.	.	TRBJ1-1	TRBV18	TGTGCCAGCTCACCACCGGCCAATTCGCCTGAAGCTTTCTTT	CASSPPANSPEAFF